The clone carrying this T cell receptor (beta chain) was observed a few times. These data belong to a study of early T cells in non-severe SARS-CoV-2 infection. Using its own MiXCR run on the 5' RACE reads, TCRdb lists one record per CDR3 protein. Here the sample spans about 84,000 distinct CDR3 sequences, 12% being singletons. The CDR3 sequence is 15 residues long. Germline assignment: CDR1 SGHAT and CDR2 FQNNGV. The ends were cut back, 1 base at V and 6 bases at J, with 12 bases in the middle. The chain joins TRBV11-2 to TRBJ2-2; D might be TRBD1 (6 bases). Sequenced: whole blood. This TCR was recovered from an adult who was a healthcare worker with PCR-confirmed SARS-CoV-2 infection or an uninfected control (not recorded which). Here the CDR3 DNA reads TGTGCCAGCAGCTTAGGGAGGACAGAAGCCGGGGAGCTGTTTTTT. Residues: CASSLGRTEAGELFF.